This T cell receptor beta chain was recorded in a study of CD8 T cells in Susac syndrome (dated by TCRdb to between 2018 and 2021). A note on the overall study: Repertoire sequencing was used to test whether CD8+ T cell activation and differentiation in Susac syndrome was antigen driven. Overall study outcomes, separate from this receptor: The study acknowledged that relatively few individuals were included in the TCR sequencing and HLA analysis.

V is pared back by 4 bases and J by 0 bases, with 16 bases lying between the germline termini. The CDR3 has 17 amino acids, counting the end cysteine and phenylalanine. Just CDR3 DNA is preserved here, 51 bases in frame from base 1. CDR1 and CDR2 are drawn from the germline V gene (reference sequence): LGHDT, YNNKEL. RNA was extracted with the RNeasy kit and 0.5 to 1 ug was reverse transcribed using random hexamers. The immunoSEQ multiplex PCR assay, covering 54 Vbeta and 13 Jbeta segments, was used to amplify TCR beta CDR3 regions. To correct PCR amplification bias, a synthetic template baseline was used for both primer optimization and computational correction. In the original analysis: Reads were annotated to V, D and J genes according to IMGT and were analyzed with immunoSEQ Analyzer, with only productive sequences retained. To calculate clonality, Shannon entropy was normalized by log2 of the number of productive unique sequences and then subtracted from one. For each patient and control, public and private clones were evaluated among the 100 most prevalent clones. A clone was defined as Susac-specific if it was absent from the healthy and MS cohorts, from approximately 980 published viral clones and from other ImmuneACCESS disease sequences. The raw public data were reprocessed by TCRdb itself: fastp quality trimming at Q25, MiXCR clonotype calling, in-frame beta chains only. Identical CDR3 protein sequences are pooled into one entry, listed with their most common genes and DNA. The V and J calls here are based on TCRdb, not the publication. Recorded for this sample are 150,000 to 200,000 distinct CDR3 sequences; roughly 94% of them occurred a single time. About 0.09% of the sample lies in the top ten.

Peripheral blood CD8+ and CD4+ T cells from healthy donors, Susac syndrome patients and multiple sclerosis patients were profiled by high-throughput TCR beta sequencing. The multiple sclerosis controls were treatment-naive patients who had stable or active relapsing-remitting disease and met the revised McDonald criteria. Bulk CD8+ and CD4+ T cells were purified by magnetic negative isolation, whereas CD8+ TEMRA cells were enriched by FACS. Blood was collected in EDTA tubes and processed within 24 hours, with PBMCs isolated through density gradient centrifugation. PBMCs intended for TCR sequencing were frozen in liquid nitrogen and were later thawed in a 37 degrees C water bath. The sorted or isolated CD4+, CD8+ and CD8+ TEMRA cells had a purity of 90% or higher. Points on this clonotype: It has no known antigen specificity. No base-level quality is on record; no much larger clone is a single base apart.

This clonotype was obtained from a human donor with multiple sclerosis. Sequencing used CD4+ T cells from PBMCs. This chain joins TRBV3-1 to TRBJ1-3, with the D gene not clear enough to name. For the CDR3, the sequence is CASSPQVAGISGNTIYF. The DNA sequence is TGTGCCAGCAGCCCCCAGGTCGCCGGGATCTCTGGAAACACCATATATTTT.